This T cell receptor (beta chain) comes out of a study of regulatory T cells in long-lasting Graves disease. Worth noting for this clonotype: The antigen remains unidentified.

The time point is: persistent/refractory GD, antithyroid drugs over 5 years with positive TRAb. PBMC RNA was the source of the TCR library. Patients were enrolled at an endocrinology department in Xi'an, China. Relying on iRepertoire HTBI primers and Arm-PCR of CDR3 regions, the team built TCR beta libraries. TCRdb reanalysed the multiplex PCR reads using MiXCR and keeps one entry per CDR3 protein. Seen here are around 460,000 distinct CDR3 sequences, roughly 21% observed once, and the top ten hold more than 6%. Regarding the study as a whole: Having only a small sample size may have limited accuracy.

This specimen consisted of peripheral blood mononuclear cells (PBMCs), obtained when the disease was refractory, from a patient treated with antithyroid drugs. The receptor comes from a female donor with Graves disease.

This chain's CDR3 is CATSGWGVADTQYF. In DNA form, the CDR3 reads TGTGCCACCAGCGGATGGGGGGTGGCAGATACGCAGTATTTT. The chain has TRBV15 and TRBJ2-3; the D gene is possibly TRBD2 (6 bases). V gave up 5 bases and J gave up 4 bases, with 13 bases separating them. The CDR3 covers 14 residues. CDR1 and CDR2 from the germline V gene are LNHNV and YYDKDF (reference sequence).